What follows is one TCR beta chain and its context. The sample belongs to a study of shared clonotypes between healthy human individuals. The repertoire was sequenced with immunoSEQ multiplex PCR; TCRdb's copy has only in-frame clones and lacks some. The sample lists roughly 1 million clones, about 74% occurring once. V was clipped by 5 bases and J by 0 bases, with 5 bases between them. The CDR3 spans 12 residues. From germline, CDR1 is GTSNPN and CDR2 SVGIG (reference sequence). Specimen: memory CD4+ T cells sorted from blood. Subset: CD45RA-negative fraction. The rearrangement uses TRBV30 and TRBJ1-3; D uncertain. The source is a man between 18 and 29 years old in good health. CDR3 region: CAWALSGNTIYF. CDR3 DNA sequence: TGTGCCTGGGCCCTCTCTGGAAACACCATATATTTT.